This T cell receptor (beta chain) comes out of a study of T cell responses to AZD1222 COVID-19 vaccine. Study-level results: Targeting of unmutated variant regions was reportedly seen in nearly half of spike-specific TCRs. Recipients of two AZD1222 doses showed rising Spike-specific TCR breadth and depth. Baseline serology detected seropositivity in only six or seven AZD1222 recipients.

A remark on this clone: Its antigen is as yet unknown.

Germline CDR1 ENHRY, CDR2 SYGVKD. CDR3 length: 14 amino acids. The V end lost 5 bases, the J end lost 3 bases, and 10 bases lay between the germline ends. Sequenced by immunoSEQ multiplex PCR; TCRdb stores in-frame clones only, minus some. The sample yields about 150,000 clones, roughly 90% seen once. This sequence originates from an adult who received the AZD1222 COVID-19 vaccine. The input for sequencing was peripheral blood, taken 28 days after the second AZD1222 dose. The rearrangement joins TRBV10-3 to TRBJ2-2; tentatively, D is TRBD1 or TRBD2 (5 bases each). CDR3 loop: CAISPGPHTGELFF. Here the CDR3 DNA reads TGTGCCATCAGTCCGGGACCTCACACCGGGGAGCTGTTTTTT.